One sample yielded the 32 T cell receptor beta chains listed below, sequenced in a study of radiotherapy plus CTLA-4 blockade in lung cancer. Data came from immunoSEQ multiplex PCR; TCRdb stores just in-frame clones and leaves some out. This sample carries about 87,000 clones, approximately 86% of them seen once, and the ten largest clones take approximately 16%. The input for sequencing was peripheral blood, taken from a patient treated with radiotherapy plus ipilimumab. These receptor sequences come from a human donor with non-small cell lung cancer that progressed on radiotherapy plus ipilimumab.

The V and J genes are TRBV30 and TRBJ1-2; D remains ambiguous. The CDR3 loop spans 13 amino acids. Germline V gives CDR1 GTSNPN, CDR2 SVGIG (reference sequence). Trimming removed 5 bases from V and 5 bases from J, with 15 bases in between. The CDR3 protein is CAWARSDRYGYTF. In DNA, the CDR3 is TGTGCCTGGGCCAGGTCGGATCGGTATGGCTACACCTTC. Drawing the rest from reference TRBV30 and TRBJ1-2, the complete variable domain is SQTIHQWPATLVQPVGSPLSLECTVEGTSNPNLYWYRQAAGRGLQLLFYSVGIGQISSEVPQNLSASRPQDRQFILSSKKLLLSDSGFYLCAWARSDRYGYTFGSGTRLTVV.

The V call is TRBV10-3, the J call TRBJ2-7; 10 bases map to TRBD1. The germline gives CDR1 ENHRY, CDR2 SYGVKD. This CDR3 has 18 residues. V gave up 4 bases and J gave up 0 bases; unmatched junction bases: 12. The CDR3 loop is CAISGSPTGGSSSYEQYF. The CDR3 coding sequence is TGTGCCATCAGTGGGTCCCCGACAGGGGGCAGTAGCTCCTACGAGCAGTACTTC.

This chain's CDR3 is CASSQEWAGPYGYTF. CDR3 sequence (DNA): TGCGCCAGCAGCCAAGAATGGGCAGGACCCTATGGCTACACCTTC. The chain couples TRBV4-3 to TRBJ1-2; D is uncertain. The CDR3 is 15 amino acids. Trimming took 0 bases from V and 4 from J, leaving 12 bases between them. Germline CDR1 and CDR2: LGHNA and YSLEER.

The chain recombines TRBV6-1 with TRBJ1-1; D is perhaps TRBD1 (6 bases). V shed 6 bases and J shed 1 base, with 15 bases lying between them. The CDR3 covers 15 residues. CDR1 and CDR2 from the germline V gene are MNHNS and SASEGT. The CDR3 nucleotides are TGTGCCAGCAGGCTTAGACAGGATCGGAACACTGAAGCTTTCTTT. Amino acids: CASRLRQDRNTEAFF.

The gene calls are TRBV28 and TRBJ1-2, with 8 positions matching TRBD1. CDR1 is MDHEN and CDR2 is SYDVKM in the germline V gene. CDR3 length: 16 amino acids. V shed 5 bases, J shed 1 base, and the junction held 9 bases outside the gene matches. CDR3 region: CASSPQGALGNYGYTF. The CDR3 bases are TGTGCCAGCAGTCCCCAGGGGGCGCTAGGTAACTATGGCTACACCTTC.

This clone was counted a single time. V usage is TRBV30 and J usage is TRBJ2-7, with 7 bases that match TRBD1. From germline, CDR1 is GTSNPN and CDR2 SVGIG (reference sequence). The CDR3 runs 13 residues. In nucleotides, the CDR3 is TGTGTCACAGACAGGGAGAGCTCCTACGAGCAGTACTTC. This sequence encodes CVTDRESSYEQYF.

This chain joins TRBV2 and TRBJ1-1; D not resolved. The CDR3 length is 13 residues. V lost 7 bases, J lost 0 bases, and 9 bases lay in between. Germline CDR1 and CDR2: SNHLY and FYNNEI. The CDR3 DNA reads TGTGCCAGCATCGGGGAGATGAACACTGAAGCTTTCTTT. Its protein is CASIGEMNTEAFF.

This chain links TRBV7-2 with TRBJ2-3, with 8 bases fitting TRBD2. V lost 3 bases to trimming and J lost 2 bases; unmatched junction nucleotides: 7. The germline CDR1 and CDR2 sequences are SGHTA and FQGNSA. The CDR3 totals 16 residues. CDR3 amino acids: CASSLTGGPFTDTQYF. Here the CDR3 DNA reads TGTGCCAGCAGCTTGACGGGAGGGCCGTTCACAGATACGCAGTATTTT.

This chain uses TRBV7-8 with TRBJ1-5, with 7 bases lining up with TRBD1. Germline V gene data show CDR1 as SGHVS and CDR2 as FQNEAQ. V lost 5 bases and J lost 3; bases outside the gene matches: 10. This CDR3 is 16 amino acids long. CDR3 in DNA: TGTGCCAGCAGCATCAGCGGGACAGAGATCAATCAGCCCCAGCATTTT. Protein product: CASSISGTEINQPQHF.

The V call is TRBV6-4, the J call TRBJ2-1, with 8 bases fitting TRBD2. The J segment lost 4 bases and the V segment lost 2 bases, leaving 4 bases of the junction unmatched. This CDR3 comprises 15 residues. Germline values: CDR1 MRHNA, CDR2 SNTAGT. CDR3 residues: CASSDPRGGYNEQFF. As DNA, the CDR3 is TGTGCCAGCAGTGACCCTCGGGGGGGTTACAATGAGCAGTTCTTC.

This chain links TRBV5-1 with TRBJ1-1; D may be TRBD1 (5 bases). This CDR3 is 15 amino acids long. Trimming left V 5 bases short and J 5 bases short, with 19 bases between. The germline CDR1 and CDR2 sequences are SGHRS and YFSETQ. The CDR3 protein is CASRKDTTKMTEAFF. The CDR3 nucleotides are TGCGCCAGCAGAAAGGACACCACCAAGATGACTGAAGCTTTCTTT.

V usage is TRBV5-4 and J usage is TRBJ1-2, with 7 bases matching TRBD1. Looked up from germline, CDR1 is SGHNT and CDR2 is YYREEE (reference sequence). V trimming: 2 bases; J trimming: 5 bases; junction bases outside the gene matches: 6. CDR3 length equals 14 residues. As DNA, the CDR3 is TGTGCCAGCAGCTTCCCAGACAGGGATTATGGCTACACCTTC. The encoded protein is CASSFPDRDYGYTF.

The J gene is TRBJ2-4, the V gene TRBV5-6; no clear D gene. Germline V lookup: CDR1 SGHDT, CDR2 YYEEEE. The CDR3 contains 14 residues. V lost 4 bases and J 5 bases, leaving 13 bases between the germline ends. CDR3 sequence (DNA): TGTGCCAGCAGCCCAGGACGGAACCAAAACATTCAGTACTTC. Protein product: CASSPGRNQNIQYF.

The chain combines TRBV13 with TRBJ1-1; D unresolved. The CDR3 length is 15 residues. CDR1 PRHDT and CDR2 FYEKMQ come from the germline V gene (reference sequence). V was clipped by 2 bases and J by 2 bases, with 12 bases between them. The CDR3 is CASSLKRGLNTEAFF. The CDR3 DNA follows: TGTGCCAGCAGCTTAAAACGAGGCCTAAACACTGAAGCTTTCTTT.

As regards this clone: This CDR3 is also generated by other DNA sequences in the sample. The rearrangement uses TRBV7-9 and TRBJ2-7; no firm D call. V lost 5 bases, J lost 4 bases, and 6 bases lay in between. Looked up from germline, CDR1 is SEHNR and CDR2 is FQNEAQ (reference sequence). This CDR3 has 11 residues. The CDR3 coding sequence is TGTGCCAGCAGCCCTTCATACGAGCAGTACTTC. Its protein product is CASSPSYEQYF.

The J gene is TRBJ2-1, the V gene TRBV5-1; a possible D gene is TRBD1 (6 bases). The CDR3 extends over 13 amino acids. V was shortened by 3 bases and J by 10 bases, with 14 bases between the two germline ends. CDR1 is SGHRS and CDR2 is YFSETQ in the germline V gene. The DNA of the CDR3 is TGCGCCAGCAGCTGGGACACGGTAGGCGAGCAGTTCTTC. As protein: CASSWDTVGEQFF.

This clone was observed a few times. This chain links TRBV5-8 with TRBJ1-5; the match to TRBD1 covers 8 bases. The germline gives CDR1 SGHTS, CDR2 YDEGEE. The CDR3 spans 15 residues. V dropped 0 bases and J dropped 3; count of bases not matched to a gene: 2. The CDR3 region has the DNA TGTGCCAGCAGCTTGGGACAGGGGAACAATCAGCCCCAGCATTTT. Protein: CASSLGQGNNQPQHF.

V and J are TRBV5-4 and TRBJ2-5, with D tentatively TRBD1 or TRBD2 (6 bases each). The CDR3 runs 14 residues. CDR1 is SGHNT and CDR2 is YYREEE in the germline V gene (reference sequence). The V end was cut by 0 bases, the J end by 4 bases, with 10 bases between. CDR3 bases: TGTGCCAGCAGCTTGGCGGGGGCAGGAGAGACCCAGTACTTC. Its protein product is CASSLAGAGETQYF.

This chain connects TRBV2 to TRBJ2-6, with a weak D call TRBD1 (6 bases). The CDR3 sequence is 17 residues long. Per germline, CDR1 SNHLY and CDR2 FYNNEI. Trimming removed 7 bases from V and 0 bases from J, with 16 bases in between. The CDR3 protein is CASKSQGTYSGANVLTF. The CDR3 DNA reads as TGTGCCAGCAAGTCTCAGGGGACCTACTCTGGGGCCAACGTCCTGACTTTC.

The chain links TRBV2 to TRBJ2-5, with D tentatively TRBD2 (5 bases). Per the germline V gene, CDR1 is SNHLY and CDR2 is FYNNEI. The CDR3 has 20 amino acids. V dropped 4 bases and J dropped 0 bases, with 27 bases sitting between them. This chain's CDR3 is CASSGVRAGLWERDQETQYF. The CDR3 nucleotides are TGTGCCAGCAGTGGCGTGCGGGCAGGCCTCTGGGAGAGGGACCAAGAGACCCAGTACTTC.

The chain couples TRBV7-3 to TRBJ2-2; TRBD1 matches at 7 bases. J gave up 7 bases and V 5 bases, and 4 bases lay outside the gene matches. CDR3 length equals 13 residues. The V gene's germline CDR1 is SGHTA and CDR2 FQGTGA. The CDR3 is CASSGQDIGELFF. The CDR3, as DNA: TGTGCCAGCAGCGGACAGGATATCGGGGAGCTGTTTTTT. Full variable domain (outside the CDR3, taken from reference TRBV7-3 and TRBJ2-2): GAGVSQTPSNKVTEKGKYVELRCDPISGHTALYWYRQSLGQGPEFLIYFQGTGAADDSGLPNDRFFAVRPEGSVSTLKIQRTERGDSAVYLCASSGQDIGELFFGEGSRLTVL.

The rearrangement links TRBV5-1 to TRBJ2-1; no clear D gene. Trimming shortened V by 0 bases and J by 8 bases, and 9 bases separated the two germline ends. Germline V gene lookup returns CDR1 SGHRS and CDR2 YFSETQ. The CDR3 consists of 13 residues. For the CDR3, the DNA is TGCGCCAGCAGCTTGGGGGCGAGCTATGAGCAGTTCTTC. Its protein product is CASSLGASYEQFF.

J is TRBJ1-3 and V is TRBV11-3, with D perhaps TRBD1 (5 bases). The CDR3 contains 16 residues. The germline gives CDR1 SGHNT, CDR2 YENEEA. V was shortened by 7 bases and J by 1 base, with 17 bases between the two germline ends. The CDR3 sequence: CASTHRQGSSGNTIYF. CDR3 bases: TGTGCCAGCACCCACAGGCAGGGATCGTCTGGAAACACCATATATTTT.

The V gene is TRBV7-2, the J gene TRBJ2-3; 9 nucleotides line up with TRBD2. CDR1 is SGHTA and CDR2 is FQGNSA in the germline V gene. V trimming: 5 bases; J trimming: 4 bases; junction bases outside the gene matches: 10. There are 16 residues in the CDR3. In nucleotides, the CDR3 is TGTGCCAGCAGCCCTAGGGGACTAGCTGTGGCAGATACGCAGTATTTT. This encodes CASSPRGLAVADTQYF.

The rearrangement uses TRBV28 and TRBJ2-4; D not certain. Trimming shortened V by 5 bases and J by 2 bases, and 4 bases separated the two germline ends. This CDR3 has 12 amino acids. Germline V gene data show CDR1 as MDHEN and CDR2 as SYDVKM. The CDR3: CASSLPKNIQYF. The CDR3 nucleotides are TGTGCCAGCAGTCTTCCCAAAAACATTCAGTACTTC.

This clone was counted only a few times. CDR3 amino acids: CASSLGPGQSSGNTIYF. The DNA of the CDR3 is TGTGCCAGCAGCTTGGGCCCGGGACAGTCCTCTGGAAACACCATATATTTT. The chain carries TRBV5-4 and TRBJ1-3; 7 bases fit TRBD1. Germline V gives CDR1 SGHNT, CDR2 YYREEE (reference sequence). The CDR3 has 17 amino acids. The V segment lost 0 bases and the J segment 0 bases; nucleotides outside the gene matches: 6.

The count of this clone is one. The J gene is TRBJ2-3, the V gene TRBV13, with TRBD2 identical over 15 bases. V trimming: 8 bases; J trimming: 4 bases; junction bases outside the gene matches: 13. Looked up from germline, CDR1 is PRHDT and CDR2 is FYEKMQ (reference sequence). The CDR3 consists of 18 residues. The CDR3 coding sequence is TGTGCCAGCCCACGGACCGCGGGACTAGCGGGAGGTCCAGATACGCAGTATTTT. This codes for CASPRTAGLAGGPDTQYF.

The rearrangement uses TRBV19 and TRBJ2-1, with D possibly TRBD1 on 6 matching bases. The germline V gene encodes CDR1 LNHDA and CDR2 SQIVND (reference sequence). This CDR3 comprises 13 residues. V lost 4 bases, J lost 15 bases, and 19 bases lay in between. Written as DNA, the CDR3 is TGTGCCAGTAGTAACAGGGAAGTGCGTGACCGGTTCTTC. Translating gives CASSNREVRDRFF.

The rearrangement uses TRBV7-3 and TRBJ2-3, with D possibly TRBD2 on 7 matching bases. V was cut by 4 bases and J by 2 bases, with 13 bases left in between. This CDR3 comprises 15 residues. Germline V CDR1 and CDR2: SGHTA, FQGTGA. In DNA form, the CDR3 reads TGTGCCAGCAGCTCACCGGGGGGCCCCACAGATACGCAGTATTTT. This gives the protein CASSSPGGPTDTQYF.

This clone was seen a handful of times. The V call is TRBV14, the J call TRBJ1-1; D remains unclear. Germline V gene lookup returns CDR1 SGHDN and CDR2 FVKESK. The CDR3 extends over 13 amino acids. V lost 0 bases to trimming and J lost 7 bases, with 9 bases between them. DNA for the CDR3: TGTGCCAGCAGCCAAGACCGGTACGGTGAAGCTTTCTTT. This sequence encodes CASSQDRYGEAFF.

The chain combines TRBV6-5 with TRBJ1-2; D call uncertain. V lost 3 bases and J lost 3, with 14 bases in between. From germline, CDR1 is MNHEY and CDR2 SVGAGI. This CDR3 contains 15 residues. The CDR3 DNA is TGTGCCAGCAGTTATTCCCCTCGTCCCGACTATGGCTACACCTTC. This translates into CASSYSPRPDYGYTF.

The chain carries TRBV7-2 and TRBJ2-1, with 11 bases lining up with TRBD2. Trimming took 0 bases from V and 0 from J; bases not matched to a gene: 1. The germline V gene has CDR1 SGHTA and CDR2 FQGNSA. The CDR3 contains 17 residues. The CDR3 coding sequence is TGTGCCAGCAGCTTAGCGGGACTAGCGGCCTCCTACAATGAGCAGTTCTTC. Translation: CASSLAGLAASYNEQFF.